This T cell receptor beta chain emerged from a study of T cell changes during pregnancy in multiple sclerosis. Sequencing used immunoSEQ multiplex PCR; TCRdb keeps in-frame clones, though not all of them. The repertoire holds over 50,000 clones, with approximately 92% as singletons. Between the trimmed V and J ends, which lost 4 bases and 4 bases, there was a span of 13 bases. Per the germline V gene, CDR1 is GTSNPN and CDR2 is SVGIG (reference sequence). The CDR3 loop spans 13 amino acids. This sequence originates from a female donor with multiple sclerosis, enrolled in a pregnancy study. The V gene is TRBV30, the J gene TRBJ1-1; weak D call: TRBD1 (6 bases). The specimen was CD4+ T cells from peripheral blood mononuclear cells, collected in the third trimester of pregnancy. The CDR3 here is CAWKGVRGTEAFF. The CDR3, as DNA: TGTGCCTGGAAGGGGGTCAGAGGCACTGAAGCTTTCTTT.